This T cell receptor (beta chain) was obtained from a study of blood T cell repertoires in COVID-19. Study context: The origin of the acute and convalescent COVID-19 samples was the United States, Italy and Spain. T cells, B-cell-depleted T cells, or PBMCs supplied cDNA or gDNA.

CDR1 and CDR2 from the germline V gene are LNHDA and SQIVND (reference sequence). This CDR3 spans 15 amino acids. The ends were cut back, 3 bases at V and 2 bases at J, with 14 bases in the middle. Per the original data handling: Estimated nucleated cell counts came from reference gene primer amplification. This table comes from immunoSEQ multiplex PCR, and its TCRdb copy is limited to in-frame clones, with some not included. Clone size and the V and J calls come from that table; the DNA yielded D and trimming. The table shows 85,000 to 100,000 clones, with roughly 87% occurring only once. Input material: peripheral blood. This sequence was found in a man between 60 and 75 years old with acute or convalescent COVID-19. This chain links TRBV19 with TRBJ2-7; tentatively, D is TRBD2 (6 bases). This chain's CDR3 is CASSISGGITYEQYF. The CDR3 nucleotides read TGTGCCAGTAGTATCTCCGGGGGAATTACCTACGAGCAGTACTTC.